Listed below are T cell receptor beta chains from one sample, sequenced in a study of T-cell memory formation after mild COVID-19. In TCRdb, the 5' RACE reads were re-called with MiXCR into one record per CDR3 protein. The sample contains fewer than 300,000 distinct CDR3 sequences, 16% of which appear only once. The sequencing input was PBMCs or a T cell subset sorted from them (not recorded which). These receptors came from a man younger than 35 who had mild COVID-19 (a few samples of this study predate the infection). Cell type and time point are not known. The CDR3 runs from the conserved cysteine through the conserved F or W. The order of the fields is D gene, J gene, V gene, clone size, CDR3 DNA, CDR3 protein. D genes are given only for firm matches. The size field is filled for only some rows; it gives once, few, many or a size class.

TRBD2 | TRBJ2-3 | TRBV7-2 | - | TGTGCCAGCAGCTTGGAATATAGCGGGATCACAGATACGCAGTATTTT | CASSLEYSGITDTQYF
- | TRBJ2-7 | TRBV5-6 | - | TGTGCCAGCAGCTTGGAAGCAGGGCCGGGCCAAGGCGAGCAGTACTTC | CASSLEAGPGQGEQYF
TRBD1 | TRBJ2-3 | TRBV5-1 | few | TGCGCCAGCAGCACCGGACAGGGGGGTAACTTTGGAGATACGCAGTATTTT | CASSTGQGGNFGDTQYF
TRBD1 | TRBJ1-6 | TRBV4-1 | - | TGCGCCAGCAGCCTCCTCTACCGGGACAGGAAGGCACCCCTCCACTTT | CASSLLYRDRKAPLHF
- | TRBJ1-1 | TRBV6-5 | few | TGTGCCAGCAGTTCGAGGGGGGAAGCTTTCTTT | CASSSRGEAFF
- | TRBJ2-3 | TRBV5-1 | few | TGCGCCAGCAGCGCTACCCCTGGGGCAGATACGCAGTATTTT | CASSATPGADTQYF
- | TRBJ2-3 | TRBV18 | few | TGTGCCAGCTCACCAGGAGGGGGCGAGTTTGGGCAGTATTTT | CASSPGGGEFGQYF
TRBD1 | TRBJ2-1 | TRBV7-6 | - | TGTGCCAGCAGCGGCGGGACAGGGGCCTACAATGAGCAGTTCTTC | CASSGGTGAYNEQFF
- | TRBJ2-5 | TRBV7-2 | - | TGTGCCAGCAGCCAGGGGTATTGGGAGACCCAGTACTTC | CASSQGYWETQYF
- | TRBJ1-1 | TRBV20-1 | few | TGCAGTGCTAGTAGGACACCCGGGCGGGCTTTCTTT | CSASRTPGRAFF
- | TRBJ2-5 | TRBV3-1 | many | TGTGCCAGCAGCCGGTCCGACCAAGAGACCCAGTACTTC | CASSRSDQETQYF
- | TRBJ1-6 | TRBV7-9 | - | TGTGCCAGCAGCTTAGCGCCGGGCCCGACTTCACCCCTCCACTTT | CASSLAPGPTSPLHF
- | TRBJ2-5 | TRBV30 | - | TGTGCCTGGAGCCGCCAAAACCCTATCCAAGAGACCCAGTACTTC | CAWSRQNPIQETQYF
- | TRBJ2-3 | TRBV5-1 | few | TGCGCCAGCACCTATCTCAGGGCAATGAGCACAGATACGCAGTATTTT | CASTYLRAMSTDTQYF
TRBD2 | TRBJ2-7 | TRBV6-5 | few | TGTGCCAGCAGTTACTCAACTAGCGGGGGTTACGAGCAGTACTTC | CASSYSTSGGYEQYF
- | TRBJ2-7 | TRBV6-6 | - | TGTGCCAGCAGTCGCTCCCACGAGCAGTACTTC | CASSRSHEQYF
- | TRBJ2-2 | TRBV18 | - | TGTGCCAGCATATGGACACAGACCGGGGAGCTGTTTTTT | CASIWTQTGELFF
TRBD2 | TRBJ2-3 | TRBV11-2 | - | TGTGCCAGCAGCCCCCGGACTAGCGGGGGGGCGGGGGATACGCAGTATTTT | CASSPRTSGGAGDTQYF
- | TRBJ1-6 | TRBV4-1 | - | TGCGCCAGCAGCCCGACCGGTGGACCCCTCCACTTT | CASSPTGGPLHF
- | TRBJ1-5 | TRBV7-2 | many | TGTGCCAGCAGTGACAGCAATCAGCCCCAGCATTTT | CASSDSNQPQHF
TRBD1 | TRBJ2-1 | TRBV20-1 | few | TGCAGTGCTAGTGCCGGGACAGCCTCCTACAATGAGCAGTTCTTC | CSASAGTASYNEQFF
- | TRBJ2-1 | TRBV10-3 | many | TGTGCCATCAGTCCCAACAACAATGAGCAGTTCTTC | CAISPNNNEQFF
TRBD2 | TRBJ2-3 | TRBV3-1 | few | TGTGCCAGCAGCTCCTCGACTAGCGGCGACCGAGGTACGCAGTATTTT | CASSSSTSGDRGTQYF
- | TRBJ1-4 | TRBV12-3/TRBV12-4 | - | TGTGCCAGCAGAGGCCAGATAGCTGATGAAAAACTGTTTTTT | CASRGQIADEKLFF
- | TRBJ2-4 | TRBV4-1 | - | TGCGCCAGCAGCCAAGAAGATAAGAACCTAAACATTCAGTACTTC | CASSQEDKNLNIQYF
TRBD1 | TRBJ1-5 | TRBV5-5 | - | TGTGCCAGCAGCCTAACAGGGGGCACAGTTCAGCCCCAGCATTTT | CASSLTGGTVQPQHF
- | TRBJ1-1 | TRBV28 | few | TGTGCCAGCAGTTTCCGGGGAGGGGGAAACACTGAAGCTTTCTTT | CASSFRGGGNTEAFF
- | TRBJ2-3 | TRBV20-1 | few | TGCAGTGCTAGAGACCAGGGCAGCACAGATACGCAGTATTTT | CSARDQGSTDTQYF
- | TRBJ2-7 | TRBV29-1 | - | TGCAGCGTCGGCTTCGGTTATGAGCAGTACTTC | CSVGFGYEQYF
TRBD1 | TRBJ1-1 | TRBV7-6 | many | TGTGCCAGCAGCTTAAGTTGGACAGGACCGCGAATGAACACTGAAGCTTTCTTT | CASSLSWTGPRMNTEAFF
TRBD1 | TRBJ2-1 | TRBV12-3/TRBV12-4 | - | TGTGCCAGCACCCTCCTTCCGGGGACAGGGGTTTTC | CASTLLPGTGVF
- | TRBJ2-3 | TRBV7-2 | - | TGTGCCAGCAGTCTTCCATTCCGGGTAGATACGCAGTATTTT | CASSLPFRVDTQYF
- | TRBJ1-6 | TRBV4-3 | - | TGCGCCAGCAGCCAGCACCGTAACAGGGTTAATTCACCCCTCCACTTT | CASSQHRNRVNSPLHF
- | TRBJ1-4 | TRBV10-2 | - | TGCGCCAGCCGGGACACATCCCGTAATGAAAAACTGTTTTTT | CASRDTSRNEKLFF
- | TRBJ1-5 | TRBV6-2/TRBV6-3 | few | TGTGCCAGCAGTACGCCGTCAGGGAGCAATCAGCCCCAGCATTTT | CASSTPSGSNQPQHF
- | TRBJ2-1 | TRBV10-3 | few | TGTGCCATACTCCGGACCAGCTACAATGAGCAGTTCTTC | CAILRTSYNEQFF
TRBD2 | TRBJ2-7 | TRBV12-3/TRBV12-4 | few | TGTGCCAGCACCTCCGGCCGCGGGGGAAAGGGCGAGCAGTACTTC | CASTSGRGGKGEQYF
- | TRBJ2-3 | TRBV5-6 | few | TGTGCCAGCAGCCTTCTTCAGGTCTTCACAGATACGCAGTATTTT | CASSLLQVFTDTQYF
- | TRBJ1-1 | TRBV4-1 | - | TGCGCCAGCAGCCCTCCGGGGGCACAGGCGTCGAACACTGAAGCTTTCTTT | CASSPPGAQASNTEAFF
- | TRBJ2-1 | TRBV2 | - | TGTGCCAGCAGGCTAGGGAGCTCCTACAATGAGCAGTTCTTC | CASRLGSSYNEQFF
- | TRBJ1-1 | TRBV6-5 | few | TGTGCCAGCACCTCCCGGGGCCGGGGAAACACTGAAGCTTTCTTT | CASTSRGRGNTEAFF
- | TRBJ1-6 | TRBV6-5 | few | TGTGCCAGCAGTTACTCGAATATAGGGTTTGGTTCACCCCTCCACTTT | CASSYSNIGFGSPLHF
- | TRBJ1-6 | TRBV4-3 | - | TGCGCCAGCAGCCAAGATCCGGTTATCACCTATAATTCACCCCTCCACTTT | CASSQDPVITYNSPLHF
TRBD2 | TRBJ2-3 | TRBV20-1 | few | TGCAGTGCTTCTAGCGGGGGGGCGTCGGATACGCAGTATTTT | CSASSGGASDTQYF
- | TRBJ2-3 | TRBV7-2 | - | TGTGCCAGCAGCTTTGTGGGGGGCATAACAGATACGCAGTATTTT | CASSFVGGITDTQYF
- | TRBJ1-1 | TRBV7-2 | - | TGTGCCAGCAGCTTAGAACGGGGGTCAGGGACTGAAGCTTTCTTT | CASSLERGSGTEAFF
- | TRBJ2-2 | TRBV9 | - | TGTGCCAGCAGCGTAACACCGGACGGGGAGCTGTTTTTT | CASSVTPDGELFF
TRBD2 | TRBJ2-5 | TRBV4-3 | few | TGCGCCAGCAGCCTAATGCGGGGGGGCGGAGAGACCCAGTACTTC | CASSLMRGGGETQYF
- | TRBJ1-5 | TRBV15 | - | TGTGCCACCAGCCGAAGTGGACTGGAAAGACAGCCCCAGCATTTT | CATSRSGLERQPQHF
TRBD2 | TRBJ2-5 | TRBV5-1 | few | TGCGCCAGCAGCAAGTTAGCGGGGGGTGAACAAGAGACCCAGTACTTC | CASSKLAGGEQETQYF
- | TRBJ2-1 | TRBV7-9 | few | TGTGCCAGCAGCTCAGCGACCTCCTACAATGAGCAGTTCTTC | CASSSATSYNEQFF
TRBD2 | TRBJ2-5 | TRBV5-1 | - | TGCGCCAGCAGCATTACTCTAGCGGGAGAAGAGACCCAGTACTTC | CASSITLAGEETQYF
- | TRBJ1-4 | TRBV20-1 | few | TGCAGTTTCAGGGGCCTTGGAGAAAAACTGTTTTTT | CSFRGLGEKLFF
- | TRBJ2-3 | TRBV30 | - | TGTGCCTGGAAACCGGGACCCTCCACAGATACGCAGTATTTT | CAWKPGPSTDTQYF